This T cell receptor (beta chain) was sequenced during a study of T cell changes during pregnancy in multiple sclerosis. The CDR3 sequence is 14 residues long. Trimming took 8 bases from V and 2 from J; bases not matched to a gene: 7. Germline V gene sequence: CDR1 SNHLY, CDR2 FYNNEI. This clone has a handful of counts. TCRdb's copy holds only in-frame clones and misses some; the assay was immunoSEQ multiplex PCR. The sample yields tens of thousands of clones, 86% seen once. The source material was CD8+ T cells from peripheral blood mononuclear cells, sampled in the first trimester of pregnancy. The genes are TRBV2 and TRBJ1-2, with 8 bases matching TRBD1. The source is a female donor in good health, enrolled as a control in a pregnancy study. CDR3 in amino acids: CASRRTGTNYGYTF. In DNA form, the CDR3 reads TGTGCCAGCCGTCGGACAGGGACAAACTATGGCTACACCTTC.